The 17 T cell receptor beta chains given below trace back to one sample, sequenced in a study of regulatory T cells in long-lasting Graves disease. Building of the TCR beta libraries involved iRepertoire HTBI primers and Arm-PCR of CDR3 regions. Each CDR3 protein is one row after TCRdb ran MiXCR on the multiplex PCR reads. The sample lists hundreds of thousands of distinct CDR3 sequences, about 22% occurring once. Time point noted: persistent/refractory GD, antithyroid drugs over 5 years with positive TRAb. Following extraction of RNA from PBMCs, that RNA was used to make the TCR library. Sequenced here: peripheral blood mononuclear cells (PBMCs), sampled when the disease was refractory, from a patient treated with antithyroid drugs. All receptors derive from a female donor with Graves disease.

The chain carries TRBV7-9 and TRBJ2-1, with 12 bases aligning to TRBD2. The CDR3 runs 16 residues. Trimming took 3 bases from V and 7 from J; bases not matched to a gene: 7. Germline V CDR1 and CDR2: SEHNR, FQNEAQ (reference sequence). CDR3 region: CASSLPTSGSGNEQFF. DNA of the CDR3: TGTGCCAGCAGCTTGCCGACTAGCGGGAGTGGAAATGAGCAGTTCTTC.

The chain carries TRBV7-3 and TRBJ1-6; 9 bases fit TRBD1. This CDR3 has 17 residues. CDR1 and CDR2 (germline): SGHTA, FQGTGA. V lost 1 base and J lost 11; bases outside the gene matches: 12. The CDR3: CASSLKGQGFGGAPLHF. DNA for the CDR3: TGTGCCAGCAGCTTAAAGGGACAGGGCTTTGGAGGAGCACCCCTCCACTTT.

This clonotype was detected only a few times. The chain combines TRBV4-1 with TRBJ1-4; D is unresolved. V was shortened by 6 bases and J by 7 bases, with 18 bases between the two germline ends. The CDR3 length is 15 residues. In germline, CDR1 is MGHRA, CDR2 YSYEKL. DNA of the CDR3: TGCGCCAGCAGACGAGGACCCTCCTCTTCTGAAAAACTGTTTTTT. It codes for CASRRGPSSSEKLFF.

In regard to this clonotype: Relative to the germline gene, one junction end is altered; a read error may explain this. The chain carries TRBV5-4 and TRBJ1-2; no clear D. The CDR3 runs 13 residues. Germline V gene lookup returns CDR1 SGHNT and CDR2 YYREEE (reference sequence). DNA of the CDR3: TGTGTCAGCAGCTTGGAAGCGGAGGATGGCTACACCTTC. This translates into CVSSLEAEDGYTF.

This clonotype was counted many times. This chain joins TRBV6-9 and TRBJ1-2, with D possibly TRBD1 on 6 matching bases. The CDR3 extends over 14 amino acids. Looked up from germline, CDR1 is MNHGY and CDR2 is SVAAGI. V gave up 3 bases and J gave up 4 bases, with 12 bases separating them. This CDR3 is CASSYLQGSYGYTF. CDR3 nucleotide sequence: TGTGCCAGCAGTTACTTGCAGGGGAGCTATGGCTACACCTTC.

This clonotype has at least ten counts. The V call is TRBV7-9, the J call TRBJ2-5; TRBD1 aligns across 7 bases. CDR1 is SEHNR and CDR2 is FQNEAQ in the germline V gene (reference sequence). This CDR3 is built from 13 residues. V was clipped by 7 bases and J by 5 bases; unmatched bases: 7. The CDR3 region has the DNA TGTGCCAGCACCAAGACACAGGGGGAGACCCAGTACTTC. It codes for CASTKTQGETQYF.

This clonotype was picked up many times. The chain has TRBV12-3 or TRBV12-4 and TRBJ1-1; 8 nucleotides line up with TRBD1. Trimming took 5 bases from V and 1 from J; bases not matched to a gene: 6. The CDR3 is 15 amino acids. The CDR3 DNA follows: TGTGCCAGCAGTCCCGAGACAGGGGCGAACACTGAAGCTTTCTTT. This sequence encodes CASSPETGANTEAFF.

This clonotype was seen many times. The gene calls are TRBV28 and TRBJ2-7; 10 bases align to TRBD1. This CDR3 has 14 residues. The germline gives CDR1 MDHEN, CDR2 SYDVKM. Germline trimming cut 5 bases from V and 2 bases from J; bases unmatched to any gene: 3. CDR3 DNA: TGTGCCAGCAGTCGGACAGGGGGGACCTACGAGCAGTACTTC. It is translated as CASSRTGGTYEQYF.

This clonotype was seen more than once but under ten times. The J gene is TRBJ2-2, the V gene TRBV6-2 or TRBV6-3; D uncertain. The V and J ends lost 4 bases and 5 bases respectively, with 20 bases between them. The CDR3 length is 17 residues. The germline V gene encodes CDR1 MNHEY and CDR2 SVGEGT. The chain's CDR3 is CASSSFWKPGWTGELFF. In nucleotides, the CDR3 is TGTGCCAGCAGTTCGTTTTGGAAGCCAGGATGGACCGGGGAGCTGTTTTTT.

This rearrangement joins TRBV7-8 to TRBJ2-7, with D tentatively TRBD1 (6 bases). V was pared by 5 bases and J by 0 bases, with 14 bases between. Germline assignment: CDR1 SGHVS and CDR2 FQNEAQ. The CDR3 contains 15 residues. DNA for the CDR3: TGTGCCAGCAGCGGCCCGGGACAACACTCCTACGAGCAGTACTTC. It specifies CASSGPGQHSYEQYF.

This clonotype came up many times. V and J are TRBV28 and TRBJ2-5, with unresolved D. Germline loops: CDR1 MDHEN, CDR2 SYDVKM. V lost 5 bases and J lost 0, with 7 bases in between. The CDR3 contains 13 residues. The CDR3 protein is CASSLSDQETQYF. CDR3 DNA sequence: TGTGCCAGCAGTCTAAGCGACCAAGAGACCCAGTACTTC.

This clonotype was detected a few times. This may be a read error: a much more frequent sequence differs by one nucleotide. This sequence joins TRBV24-1 and TRBJ2-5, with 10 bases lining up with TRBD1. The CDR3 sequence is 16 residues long. Per germline, CDR1 KGHDR and CDR2 SFDVKD. CDR3 residues: CATSGLGQGKGEAQYF. The CDR3 region has the DNA TGTGCCACCAGTGGTTTGGGACAGGGGAAGGGAGAGGCCCAGTACTTC.

This clonotype turned up a few times. This rearrangement joins TRBV28 to TRBJ2-7; 10 nucleotides match TRBD2. The CDR3 length is 16 residues. V lost 5 bases and J lost 4; bases outside the gene matches: 11. Looked up from germline, CDR1 is MDHEN and CDR2 is SYDVKM. The CDR3 protein is CASSPGLAEPWYEQYF. CDR3 nucleotide sequence: TGTGCCAGCAGTCCCGGACTAGCGGAACCATGGTACGAGCAGTACTTC.

There are many counts of this clonotype. This chain uses TRBV2 with TRBJ1-2; 9 nucleotides line up with TRBD1. Germline-derived CDR1 and CDR2 are SNHLY and FYNNEI. V shed 10 bases, J shed 2 bases, and the junction held 5 bases outside the gene matches. The CDR3 runs to 13 residues. The CDR3 DNA is TGTGCCAAGAGGGACAGGGCAAACTATGGCTACACCTTC. It yields the protein CAKRDRANYGYTF.

The chain employs TRBV24-1 and TRBJ1-2; the D is unclear. Germline CDR1 and CDR2: KGHDR and SFDVKD. The CDR3 length is 13 residues. Trimming cost V 0 bases and J 8 bases, with 9 bases left between them. CDR3: CATSDLPGRGYTF. CDR3 DNA sequence: TGTGCCACCAGTGATTTGCCGGGAAGAGGCTACACCTTC.

This clonotype appeared a few times. The chain carries TRBV28 and TRBJ1-5; no firm D call. Germline values: CDR1 MDHEN, CDR2 SYDVKM. V dropped 2 bases and J dropped 4 bases, with 9 bases sitting between them. The CDR3 is made up of 14 amino acids. The DNA for the CDR3 is TGTGCCAGCAGTTTAGTAGCGGAGAATCAGCCCCAGCATTTT. It yields the protein CASSLVAENQPQHF.

This clonotype appeared once. Here the CDR3 DNA reads TGTGCCAGCAGCTCCCCCCCCACTAGCACCTACGAGCAGTACTTC. Encoded protein: CASSSPPTSTYEQYF. The chain uses TRBV7-8 and TRBJ2-7; weak D call: TRBD2 (6 bases). The V end was cut by 4 bases, the J end by 2 bases, with 15 bases between. The CDR3 consists of 15 residues. Germline V CDR1 and CDR2: SGHVS, FQNEAQ.